Below are 20 T cell receptor beta chains sequenced from a single sample in a study of T cells in Graves' hyperthyroidism and ophthalmopathy. The source material, RNA transcripts, was used to amplify TCR beta CDR3 regions. First-round RT-PCR targeting the TCR CDR3 was performed with the HTBI primer set. Using its own MiXCR run on the multiplex PCR reads, TCRdb lists one record per CDR3 protein. The sample includes over 500,000 distinct CDR3 sequences, about 15% seen only once; the top ten take about 29%. The specimen sequenced was blood. These receptor sequences come from a woman aged 25 to 39 with Graves' ophthalmopathy.

This clonotype was counted many times. The rearrangement links TRBV20-1 to TRBJ2-7; no clear D gene. Germline CDR1 is DFQATT and CDR2 is SNEGSKA (reference sequence). V was cut by 0 bases and J by 5 bases, with 8 bases left in between. The CDR3 is made up of 12 amino acids. The CDR3 loop is CSARDDTDEQYF. The CDR3, as DNA: TGCAGTGCTAGAGACGACACTGACGAGCAGTACTTC.

The V gene is TRBV29-1, the J gene TRBJ1-5; D is possibly TRBD1 (6 bases). V dropped 4 bases and J dropped 7 bases, with 14 bases sitting between them. The CDR3 sequence is 13 residues long. Germline V gene lookup returns CDR1 SQVTM and CDR2 ANQGSEA. CDR3 sequence: CSVALGGDQPQHF. The CDR3 DNA reads as TGCAGCGTTGCTCTAGGGGGTGACCAGCCCCAGCATTTT.

This clonotype has a count of ten or more. The chain uses TRBV28 and TRBJ2-7; D gene unclear. Germline CDR1 reads MDHEN; CDR2 reads SYDVKM. CDR3 length: 13 amino acids. V was clipped by 8 bases and J by 3 bases, with 14 bases between them. The CDR3 sequence: CASGIQPIYEQYF. CDR3 coding DNA: TGTGCCAGCGGTATACAGCCTATCTACGAGCAGTACTTC.

This clonotype was counted only a few times. Just one base apart from a much larger clone, this may be a read error. The V call is TRBV29-1, the J call TRBJ1-1, with D perhaps matching TRBD1 (6 bases). Germline V CDR1 and CDR2: SQVTM, ANQGSEA. Trimming took off 6 bases at V and 8 bases at J, with 19 bases between the two ends. The CDR3 is 13 amino acids. The CDR3 protein is CSVQGRFRKEAFF. Written as DNA, the CDR3 is TGCAGCGTCCAGGGGAGGTTCAGGAAAGAAGCTTTCTTT. Using reference TRBV29-1 and TRBJ1-1 for the parts outside the CDR3, the full variable domain is SAVISQKPSRDICQRGTSLTIQCQVDSQVTMMFWYRQQPGQSLTLIATANQGSEATYESGFVIDKFPISRPNLTFSTLTVSNMSPEDSSIYLCSVQGRFRKEAFFGQGTRLTVV.

There are many counts of this clonotype. The chain links TRBV5-1 to TRBJ2-1; tentative D call: TRBD2 (6 bases). CDR1 and CDR2 from the germline V gene are SGHRS and YFSETQ. This CDR3 has 16 residues. V was trimmed by 1 base and J by 1 base, leaving 12 bases between them. CDR3 sequence (DNA): TGCGCCAGCAGCTTGACGGGGGATACTTCCTACAATGAGCAGTTCTTC. Translated: CASSLTGDTSYNEQFF.

For this clonotype: A much more abundant neighbour one base away suggests this may be a read error. The chain employs TRBV7-8 and TRBJ1-2, with a weak D call TRBD1 (5 bases). The V end lost 5 bases, the J end lost 2 bases, and 18 bases lay between the germline ends. Germline V gene sequence: CDR1 SGHVS, CDR2 FQNEAQ. This CDR3 has 16 amino acids. CDR3 amino acids: CASSIRNIGANYGYTF. The CDR3 region has the DNA TGTGCCAGCAGCATCCGTAACATCGGGGCCAACTATGGCTACACCTTC.

This clonotype came up a few times. The V call is TRBV20-1, the J call TRBJ1-4, with no clear D. Germline V gives CDR1 DFQATT, CDR2 SNEGSKA (reference sequence). The V gene lost 6 bases and the J gene lost 8 bases, with 19 bases spanning the gap. The CDR3 extends over 14 amino acids. This CDR3 reads CSAPGPGIGEKLFF. CDR3 coding DNA: TGCAGTGCCCCTGGACCGGGGATTGGGGAAAAACTGTTTTTT.

This clonotype was detected ten times or more. The chain recombines TRBV11-2 with TRBJ2-2, with D possibly TRBD1 on 6 matching bases. This CDR3 contains 16 residues. Germline V gene data show CDR1 as SGHAT and CDR2 as FQNNGV. Between the trimmed V and J ends, which lost 4 bases and 3 bases, there was a span of 15 bases. The CDR3 protein is CASSSQNRVHTGELFF. The DNA of the CDR3 is TGTGCCAGCAGCTCGCAAAACAGGGTCCACACCGGGGAGCTGTTTTTT.

This clonotype was detected many times. The chain recombines TRBV11-2 with TRBJ2-7; TRBD1 is a possible D gene (6 bases). The CDR3 runs 16 residues. The V gene's germline CDR1 is SGHAT and CDR2 FQNNGV. With 3 bases removed from V and 1 base from J, the gap between germline ends came to 16 bases. The chain's CDR3 is CASSLETGTLSYEQYF. The DNA for the CDR3 is TGTGCCAGCAGCTTGGAGACCGGGACACTATCCTACGAGCAGTACTTC.

This clonotype was observed a handful of times. The rearrangement links TRBV7-2 to TRBJ1-2; the D is unclear. Germline V lookup: CDR1 SGHTA, CDR2 FQGNSA. This CDR3 comprises 12 residues. V was clipped by 2 bases and J by 8 bases, with 9 bases between them. This CDR3 is CASSLRQVGYTF. The CDR3, as DNA: TGTGCCAGCAGCTTACGGCAAGTCGGCTACACCTTC.

The chain is built from TRBV27 and TRBJ2-5, with D possibly matching TRBD2 (6 bases). Germline V gene data show CDR1 as MNHEY and CDR2 as SMNVEV (reference sequence). CDR3 size: 15 residues. Between the trimmed V and J ends, which lost 10 bases and 2 bases, there was a span of 20 bases. CDR3 loop: CATLGLRSGQETQYF. The CDR3 coding sequence is TGTGCCACCCTTGGACTAAGATCGGGACAAGAGACCCAGTACTTC.

This clonotype was counted between two and nine times. The CDR3 DNA reads TGTGCCAGCAGCGGGACTAGCGGGAGTGGCACAGATACGCAGTATTTT. Translation: CASSGTSGSGTDTQYF. The genes are TRBV9 and TRBJ2-3; the match to TRBD2 covers 13 bases. V trimming: 3 bases; J trimming: 1 base; junction bases outside the gene matches: 2. The CDR3 contains 16 residues. Germline V gene lookup returns CDR1 SGDLS and CDR2 YYNGEE.

This clonotype has at least ten counts. The V gene is TRBV5-5, the J gene TRBJ2-5; 9 nucleotides agree with TRBD1. The CDR3 runs to 14 residues. V trimming: 4 bases; J trimming: 4 bases; junction bases outside the gene matches: 5. Germline loops: CDR1 SGHKS, CDR2 YYEKEE (reference sequence). The CDR3 region is CASSSTGQGETQYF. As DNA, the CDR3 is TGTGCCAGCAGCAGCACGGGACAGGGAGAGACCCAGTACTTC. The full variable domain, in which reference TRBV5-5 and TRBJ2-5 provide the parts outside the CDR3, is DAGVTQSPTHLIKTRGQQVTLRCSPISGHKSVSWYQQVLGQGPQFIFQYYEKEERGRGNFPDRFSARQFPNYSSELNVNALLLGDSALYLCASSSTGQGETQYFGPGTRLLVL.

The CDR3 nucleotides read TGTGCCACCAGTGACCGACAGGGGAGCGCCTACAATGAGCAGTTCTTC. Protein product: CATSDRQGSAYNEQFF. The chain couples TRBV24-1 to TRBJ2-1, with 8 bases fitting TRBD1. The CDR3 covers 16 residues. The germline V gene has CDR1 KGHDR and CDR2 SFDVKD. Germline trimming cut 4 bases from V and 2 bases from J; bases unmatched to any gene: 6.

This chain joins TRBV6-5 and TRBJ2-2; TRBD2 agrees at 10 bases. V lost 4 bases and J lost 4; bases outside the gene matches: 9. The CDR3 is 17 residues long. Germline V CDR1 and CDR2: MNHEY, SVGAGI. The CDR3 region has the DNA TGTGCCAGCAGTTTATCGAGCGGGAGGGCCCGCACCGGGGAGCTGTTTTTT. Translation gives CASSLSSGRARTGELFF.

In this sample, this clonotype turned up many times. V and J are TRBV9 and TRBJ2-7; D is unresolved. V dropped 3 bases and J dropped 0 bases, with 13 bases sitting between them. The CDR3 spans 15 residues. The germline V gene has CDR1 SGDLS and CDR2 YYNGEE. This chain's CDR3 is CASSDPGDNSYEQYF. For the CDR3, the DNA is TGTGCCAGCAGCGACCCCGGAGACAACTCCTACGAGCAGTACTTC.

This clonotype was observed many times. The genes are TRBV18 and TRBJ2-5, with D perhaps assigned TRBD1 or TRBD2 (6 bases each). This CDR3 is built from 16 residues. Per germline, CDR1 KGHSH and CDR2 LQKENI. V dropped 3 bases and J dropped 1 base, with 15 bases sitting between them. CDR3 protein: CASSPREGGFQETQYF. The CDR3 DNA reads as TGTGCCAGCTCACCTCGAGAGGGGGGCTTCCAAGAGACCCAGTACTTC. The variable domain in full, completed from reference TRBV18 and TRBJ2-5, reads NAGVMQNPRHLVRRRGQEARLRCSPMKGHSHVYWYRQLPEEGLKFMVYLQKENIIDESGMPKERFSAEFPKEGPSILRIQQVVRGDSAAYFCASSPREGGFQETQYFGPGTRLLVL.

The chain is built from TRBV19 and TRBJ2-7, with D possibly matching TRBD2 (5 bases). The length of the CDR3 is 15 residues. Looked up from germline, CDR1 is LNHDA and CDR2 is SQIVND (reference sequence). The V end was cut by 1 base, the J end by 7 bases, with 17 bases between. CDR3 residues: CASSIGSGLRGEQYF. The CDR3 DNA is TGTGCCAGTAGTATAGGTTCTGGACTTCGAGGGGAGCAGTACTTC.

The CDR3 DNA follows: TGTGCCAGCAGTGTAGCGGGAGGGACGTACAATGAGCAGTTCTTC. It yields the protein CASSVAGGTYNEQFF. The V gene is TRBV7-6, the J gene TRBJ2-1, with 11 positions matching TRBD2. Germline assignment: CDR1 SGHVS and CDR2 FNYEAQ. V lost 6 bases, J lost 4 bases, and 5 bases stayed unmatched. This CDR3 comprises 15 residues.

The chain recombines TRBV7-2 with TRBJ2-3; perhaps TRBD2 as D (7 bases). The V end lost 5 bases, the J end lost 5 bases, and 17 bases lay between the germline ends. The V gene's germline CDR1 is SGHTA and CDR2 FQGNSA. CDR3 length equals 15 residues. CDR3 residues: CASSLTGRGKDTQYF. In nucleotides, the CDR3 is TGTGCCAGCAGCCTTACAGGGAGGGGGAAAGATACGCAGTATTTT. Combining the CDR3 with reference TRBV7-2 and TRBJ2-3 gives the whole variable domain GAGVSQSPSNKVTEKGKDVELRCDPISGHTALYWYRQSLGQGLEFLIYFQGNSAPDKSGLPSDRFSAERTGGSVSTLTIQRTQQEDSAVYLCASSLTGRGKDTQYFGPGTRLTVL.